What follows is one T cell receptor (beta chain) and its context. Its matching antigen is unknown. The method was immunoSEQ multiplex PCR; TCRdb's version includes in-frame clones alone and lacks a portion of them. The table lists about 110,000 clones, about 90% of them singletons. These data are taken from a study of T cell responses to AZD1222 COVID-19 vaccine. Germline V gives CDR1 KGHDR, CDR2 SFDVKD. V dropped 9 bases and J dropped 1 base, with 17 bases sitting between them. The CDR3 covers 15 residues. Study-level points and caveats: CD4 TCRs linked to vaccination spanned spike, dominating at 160-218 and 743-854. Donor demographics were predominantly white British with a female majority; clonal diversity may be underestimated. The study reported that nearly half of spike-specific TCRs target unmutated variant regions. Following two doses of AZD1222, Spike-specific TCR breadth and depth rose.

The receptor's source is an adult in good health. The chain combines TRBV24-1 with TRBJ1-2; the D is unclear. This sample comprised peripheral blood, obtained on day 0 of AZD1222 vaccination. CDR3 amino acids: CATGSGLLYNYGYTF. The CDR3, as DNA: TGTGCCACCGGATCCGGGCTACTCTATAACTATGGCTACACCTTC.